This T cell receptor beta chain derives from a study of CD8 T cells in Susac syndrome. V lost 1 base to trimming and J lost 0 bases, with 13 bases between them. The CDR3 runs 18 residues. Germline V gene lookup returns CDR1 LGHNA and CDR2 YNFKEQ. RNA, at about 0.5 to 1 ug, was reverse transcribed with random hexamers. TCRdb re-analysed the immunoSEQ multiplex PCR reads in MiXCR, keeping a single row per CDR3 protein. The table records 150,000 to 160,000 distinct CDR3 sequences, 90% to 95% of them present only once. This TCR was recovered from a human donor with multiple sclerosis. The sequenced material came from CD8+ T cells from PBMCs. The V and J genes are TRBV4-2 and TRBJ2-6, with D unclear. This chain's CDR3 is CASSQALVRYSGANVLTF. The CDR3 nucleotides are TGTGCCAGCAGCCAAGCATTGGTTCGCTACTCTGGGGCCAACGTCCTGACTTTC.